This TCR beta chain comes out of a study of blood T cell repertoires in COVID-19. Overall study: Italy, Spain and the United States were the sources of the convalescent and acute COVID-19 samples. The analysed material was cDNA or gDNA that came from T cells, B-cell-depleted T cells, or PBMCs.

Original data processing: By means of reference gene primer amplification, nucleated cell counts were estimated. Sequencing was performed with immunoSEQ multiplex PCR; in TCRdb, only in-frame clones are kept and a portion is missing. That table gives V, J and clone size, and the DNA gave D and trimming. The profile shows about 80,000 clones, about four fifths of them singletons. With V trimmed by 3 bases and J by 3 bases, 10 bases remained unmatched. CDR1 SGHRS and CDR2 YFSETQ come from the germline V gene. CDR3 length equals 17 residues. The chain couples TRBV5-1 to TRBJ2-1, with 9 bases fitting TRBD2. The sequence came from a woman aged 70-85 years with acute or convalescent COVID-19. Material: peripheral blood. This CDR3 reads CASSSRAGTSRYNEQFF. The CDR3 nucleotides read TGCGCCAGCAGCTCTAGGGCCGGGACTAGCCGCTACAATGAGCAGTTCTTC.